Listed here are 26 T cell receptor beta chains from one sample, sequenced in a study of metastatic and nonmetastatic thyroid tumors. TCRdb reassembled clones from the PCR reads with MiXCR. The sample records 50,000 or so clones, approximately 24% being singletons. Prior to thyroid surgery, none of the patients had received any treatment. The sample was blood. These receptor sequences come from a male donor with papillary thyroid cancer or a benign thyroid nodule (not recorded which). Some clones in this sample may be carry-over from other donors' samples.

The chain recombines TRBV5-1 with TRBJ1-2; TRBD1 might be the D (5 bases). The V gene's germline CDR1 is SGHRS and CDR2 YFSETQ. The length of the CDR3 is 15 residues. V lost 3 bases to trimming and J lost 5 bases, with 17 bases between them. The CDR3 loop reads CASSSTTGRQYGYTF. CDR3 sequence (DNA): TGCGCCAGCAGCTCTACTACGGGACGGCAATATGGCTACACCTTC.

Many counts were recorded for this clone. CDR3 region: CASSLTGGQNTEAFF. CDR3 coding DNA: TGTGCCAGCAGCTTAACCGGGGGACAGAACACTGAAGCTTTCTTT. The rearrangement uses TRBV11-1 and TRBJ1-1; D may be TRBD1 (6 bases). CDR1 is SGHAT and CDR2 is FQDESV in the germline V gene (reference sequence). The CDR3 loop spans 15 amino acids. Trimming stripped 2 bases from V and 1 base from J, with 11 bases between. The full variable domain, rest sourced from reference TRBV11-1 and TRBJ1-1, is EAEVAQSPRYKITEKSQAVAFWCDPISGHATLYWYRQILGQGPELLVQFQDESVVDDSQLPKDRFSAERLKGVDSTLKIQPAELGDSAMYLCASSLTGGQNTEAFFGQGTRLTVV.

This clone was seen repeatedly, ten times or more. The chain combines TRBV7-2 with TRBJ2-7, with 10 bases matching TRBD2. This CDR3 has 14 amino acids. J gave up 12 bases and V 4 bases, and 12 bases lay outside the gene matches. Germline lookup yields CDR1 SGHTA and CDR2 FQGNSA. The CDR3 region has the DNA TGTGCCAGCAGCTCCATAGCGGGAGGAACTGAGTGGTACTTC. It specifies CASSSIAGGTEWYF. Together with reference TRBV7-2 and TRBJ2-7, the CDR3 gives the full variable domain: GAGVSQSPSNKVTEKGKDVELRCDPISGHTALYWYRQSLGQGLEFLIYFQGNSAPDKSGLPSDRFSAERTGGSVSTLTIQRTQQEDSAVYLCASSSIAGGTEWYFGPGTRLTVT.

This clone has a handful of counts. The chain is built from TRBV6-1 and TRBJ1-6; D is uncertain. In germline, CDR1 is MNHNS, CDR2 SASEGT. With 6 bases removed from V and 0 bases from J, the gap between germline ends came to 6 bases. The CDR3 spans 14 residues. DNA of the CDR3: TGTGCCAGCAGAGGAACCTCCTATAATTCACCCCTCCACTTT. Amino acids: CASRGTSYNSPLHF.

The table lists this clone with many counts. J is TRBJ2-3 and V is TRBV18; D is ambiguous. This CDR3 has 13 amino acids. The V and J ends lost 3 bases and 2 bases respectively, with 6 bases between them. The germline CDR1 and CDR2 sequences are KGHSH and LQKENI. DNA of the CDR3: TGTGCCAGCTCACCCGACACCACAGATACGCAGTATTTT. Its translation: CASSPDTTDTQYF.

This clone is labeled as medium-sized. The sample has other DNA sequences that encode this CDR3 too. CDR3 region: CASADGDGGVYEQYF. As DNA, the CDR3 is TGTGCTAGTGCCGACGGGGACGGTGGTGTCTACGAGCAGTACTTC. This sequence joins TRBV12-5 and TRBJ2-7; D assignment may be TRBD1 or TRBD2 (5 bases each). The V end lost 7 bases, the J end lost 3 bases, and 19 bases lay between the germline ends. There are 15 residues in the CDR3. Germline CDR1 reads LGHNT; CDR2 reads FRNRAP.

This clone was recorded at least ten times. This same CDR3 is encoded by further DNA sequences in the sample. V is TRBV20-1 and J is TRBJ1-2, with D tentatively TRBD1 (6 bases). The CDR3 extends over 14 amino acids. Germline CDR1 and CDR2: DFQATT and SNEGSKA (reference sequence). V dropped 3 bases and J dropped 3 bases, with 14 bases sitting between them. CDR3 residues: CSARIQGPDYGYTF. The CDR3, as DNA: TGCAGTGCTAGGATCCAGGGGCCGGACTATGGCTACACCTTC.

The CDR3 spells CASSSSYRDRAYEQYF. The CDR3, as DNA: TGTGCCAGCAGCTCCTCTTACCGGGACAGGGCCTACGAGCAGTACTTC. This chain uses TRBV11-2 with TRBJ2-7, with TRBD1 matching over 9 bases. With 4 bases clipped from V and 2 bases from J, the junction kept 9 bases outside the gene matches. Germline assignment: CDR1 SGHAT and CDR2 FQNNGV. This CDR3 is built from 16 residues.

This clone was detected ten times or more. The chain is built from TRBV5-1 and TRBJ2-7; perhaps TRBD1 as D (6 bases). The CDR3 is made up of 14 amino acids. Germline CDR1 and CDR2: SGHRS and YFSETQ. The ends were cut back, 4 bases at V and 3 bases at J, with 14 bases in the middle. The CDR3 here is CASSETGQIYEQYF. In nucleotides, the CDR3 is TGCGCCAGCAGCGAGACGGGACAAATCTACGAGCAGTACTTC.

Concerning this clone: Compared with germline, one end of the junction differs, possibly owing to a read error. This sample includes further DNA sequences coding for the same CDR3. The rearrangement links TRBV20-1 to TRBJ2-5, with 14 bases identical to TRBD2. CDR1 and CDR2 from the germline V gene are DFQATT and SNEGSKA (reference sequence). CDR3 length equals 16 residues. The CDR3 protein is CSPVGTSGSTGETQYF. The DNA of the CDR3 is TGCAGTCCCGTTGGGACTAGCGGGAGTACTGGGGAGACCCAGTACTTT.

In its sample, this clone was seen a few times. The chain recombines TRBV6-1 with TRBJ1-1; D gene unclear. V dropped 3 bases and J dropped 1 base, with 9 bases sitting between them. Germline assignment: CDR1 MNHNS and CDR2 SASEGT. This CDR3 has 14 amino acids. The CDR3 nucleotides are TGTGCCAGCAGTGACCGACACGAGAACACTGAAGCTTTCTTT. Amino acid sequence: CASSDRHENTEAFF.

This clone has at least ten counts. The V call is TRBV5-1, the J call TRBJ2-3; D may be TRBD1 (8 bases). Deletions cut 4 bases from V and 4 bases from J, with 13 bases between. The CDR3 consists of 14 residues. Germline CDR1 is SGHRS and CDR2 is YFSETQ. The CDR3 DNA reads TGCGCCAGCAGCCCTACAGGGGGGGCAGATACGCAGTATTTT. It translates to CASSPTGGADTQYF.

The V call is TRBV11-2, the J call TRBJ1-2; 7 bases fit TRBD1. Losses at the gene ends were 1 base for V and 3 bases for J; bases not matched to a gene: 5. The CDR3 is 15 amino acids. Germline V gene lookup returns CDR1 SGHAT and CDR2 FQNNGV. CDR3 nucleotide sequence: TGTGCCAGCAGCTTAGGCCACAGGGGCGACTATGGCTACACCTTC. This encodes CASSLGHRGDYGYTF. Supplemented by reference TRBV11-2 and TRBJ1-2, the full variable domain reads EAGVAQSPRYKIIEKRQSVAFWCNPISGHATLYWYQQILGQGPKLLIQFQNNGVVDDSQLPKDRFSAERLKGVDSTLKIQPAKLEDSAVYLCASSLGHRGDYGYTFGSGTRLTVV.

At least ten counts were recorded for this clone. The J gene is TRBJ2-3, the V gene TRBV9; D might be TRBD2 (5 bases). The CDR3 is made up of 12 amino acids. The V end was cut by 6 bases, the J end by 6 bases, with 11 bases between. Germline V gene sequence: CDR1 SGDLS, CDR2 YYNGEE. CDR3 bases: TGTGCCAGCAACCTGGACTCCGATACGCAGTATTTT. Translated, it gives CASNLDSDTQYF.

V gene TRBV19 combines with J gene TRBJ2-1, with TRBD2 matching 7 bases. Per the germline V gene, CDR1 is LNHDA and CDR2 is SQIVND (reference sequence). The junction had 30 bases not matched to a gene; V was cut back by 5 bases and J by 5 bases. CDR3 length: 22 residues. The CDR3 coding sequence is TGTGCCAGTAGTCCGGGTTTCAGGGATGCCGGTGTGCGCGGGAGTTTCCACAATGAGCAGTTCTTC. Translated, it gives CASSPGFRDAGVRGSFHNEQFF.

To note about this clone: A read error may produce the germline difference seen at one junction end. The chain couples TRBV30 to TRBJ1-5; D uncertain. CDR1 and CDR2 from the germline V gene are GTSNPN and SVGIG (reference sequence). The CDR3 contains 15 residues. This chain's CDR3 is CAWSVGGENNQPQHF. The CDR3 region has the DNA TGTGCTTGGAGCGTAGGAGGTGAAAACAATCAGCCCCAGCATTTT. The variable domain in full, with the rest retrieved from reference TRBV30 and TRBJ1-5, is SQTIHQWPATLVQPVGSPLSLECTVEGTSNPNLYWYRQAAGRGLQLLFYSVGIGQISSEVPQNLSASRPQDRQFILSSKKLLLSDSGFYLCAWSVGGENNQPQHFGDGTRLSIL.

This clone was seen ten or more times. The genes are TRBV7-9 and TRBJ2-5; D may be TRBD1 or TRBD2 (7 bases each). The CDR3 covers 16 residues. Germline CDR1 and CDR2: SEHNR and FQNEAQ (reference sequence). V was pared by 3 bases and J by 5 bases, with 19 bases between. The CDR3 coding sequence is TGTGCCAGCAGCTTTTCTAGCCTCCAGGGGGGGGAGACCCAGTACTTC. Amino acids: CASSFSSLQGGETQYF.

V usage is TRBV6-2 or TRBV6-3 and J usage is TRBJ1-1, with D perhaps matching TRBD1 (5 bases). V was clipped by 6 bases and J by 5 bases, with 16 bases between them. CDR1 and CDR2 (germline): MNHEY, SVGEGT. The CDR3 runs to 14 residues. CDR3: CASRGPGGSTEAFF. Here the CDR3 DNA reads TGTGCCAGCAGGGGACCGGGGGGAAGTACTGAAGCTTTCTTT.

The CDR3 loop reads CASSAGQGNTEAFF. The CDR3 bases are TGTGCCAGCAGCGCGGGACAGGGTAACACTGAAGCTTTCTTT. The chain combines TRBV9 with TRBJ1-1; 9 bases line up with TRBD1. CDR1 is SGDLS, CDR2 YYNGEE, per germline. The CDR3 runs to 14 residues. The ends lost 3 bases at V and 2 bases at J; junction bases unmatched: 2.

This clone was picked up many times. This chain connects TRBV7-2 to TRBJ2-6, with a tentative D call TRBD2 (5 bases). CDR3 length equals 16 residues. Germline V CDR1 and CDR2: SGHTA, FQGNSA. The V and J ends lost 2 bases and 3 bases respectively, with 11 bases between them. Here the CDR3 reads CASSLSTGGGANVLTF. CDR3 DNA: TGTGCCAGCAGCTTATCGACTGGAGGTGGGGCCAACGTCCTGACTTTC. The entire variable domain, with the rest obtained from reference TRBV7-2 and TRBJ2-6, is as follows: GAGVSQSPSNKVTEKGKDVELRCDPISGHTALYWYRQSLGQGLEFLIYFQGNSAPDKSGLPSDRFSAERTGGSVSTLTIQRTQQEDSAVYLCASSLSTGGGANVLTFGAGSRLTVL.

There are a few counts of this clone. The chain carries TRBV27 and TRBJ2-2; D gene unclear. Germline CDR1 reads MNHEY; CDR2 reads SMNVEV (reference sequence). V was pared by 2 bases and J by 10 bases, with 8 bases between. The CDR3 spans 12 residues. Here the CDR3 DNA reads TGTGCCAGCAGTTTACTTGGCGTGGAGCTGTTTTTT. Protein: CASSLLGVELFF.

This sequence joins TRBV5-1 and TRBJ2-3; either TRBD1 or TRBD2 may fit D (8 bases each). Germline CDR1 reads SGHRS; CDR2 reads YFSETQ. This CDR3 contains 15 residues. Between the trimmed V and J ends, which lost 3 bases and 8 bases, there was a span of 19 bases. The CDR3 DNA follows: TGCGCCAGCAGCTATGGACAGGGACTAGGCGCTACGCAGTATTTT. This encodes CASSYGQGLGATQYF.

This clone was detected many times. The J gene is TRBJ1-1, the V gene TRBV7-9, with D unclear. This CDR3 region has 12 residues. Germline CDR1 SEHNR, CDR2 FQNEAQ (reference sequence). Between the trimmed V and J ends, which lost 5 bases and 8 bases, there was a span of 12 bases. The CDR3 nucleotides are TGTGCCAGCAGCCTGGACCGAGTCGAAGCTTTCTTT. It specifies CASSLDRVEAFF.

The chain uses TRBV28 and TRBJ1-5, with D possibly TRBD1 on 5 matching bases. The germline CDR1 and CDR2 sequences are MDHEN and SYDVKM. V lost 5 bases and J 9 bases, leaving 11 bases between the germline ends. CDR3 length equals 12 residues. The CDR3 reads CASSPGSGPQHF. The CDR3 coding sequence is TGTGCCAGCAGTCCAGGGTCCGGGCCCCAGCATTTT.

On this clone itself: At one boundary the junction diverges from the germline segment, which might be a read error. The CDR3 DNA sequence: TGTGCCAGAAGCGTAGCTAGCGGGAGAGGAAGTGAGCAGTTCTTC. This sequence encodes CARSVASGRGSEQFF. The chain links TRBV9 to TRBJ2-1; 10 bases map to TRBD2. CDR3 length: 15 residues. Germline V gives CDR1 SGDLS, CDR2 YYNGEE.

This clone was counted a few times. CDR3 nucleotide sequence: TGCGCCAGCAGGTCTAGCGGGAGGGGATACAATGAGCAGTTCTTC. Its protein is CASRSSGRGYNEQFF. The gene calls are TRBV10-1 and TRBJ2-1, with 12 positions matching TRBD2. The germline V gene encodes CDR1 WNHNN and CDR2 SYGVQD (reference sequence). Trimming removed 6 bases from V and 4 bases from J; junction bases left unmatched: 4. The CDR3 covers 15 residues.